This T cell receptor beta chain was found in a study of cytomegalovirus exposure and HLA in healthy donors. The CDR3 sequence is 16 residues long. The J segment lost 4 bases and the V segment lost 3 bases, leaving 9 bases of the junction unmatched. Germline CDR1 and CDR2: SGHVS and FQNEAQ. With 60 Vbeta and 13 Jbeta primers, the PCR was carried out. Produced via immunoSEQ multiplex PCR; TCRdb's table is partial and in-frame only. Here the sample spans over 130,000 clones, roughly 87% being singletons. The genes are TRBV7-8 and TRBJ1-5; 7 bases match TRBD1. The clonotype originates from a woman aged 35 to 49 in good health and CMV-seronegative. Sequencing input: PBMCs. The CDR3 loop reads CASSFAGGQPNQPQHF. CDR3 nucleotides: TGTGCCAGCAGCTTTGCGGGGGGACAGCCAAATCAGCCCCAGCATTTT.